This TCR beta chain emerged from a study of cytotoxic CD8 clonotypes in ibrutinib-treated CLL. Study overall: Specimens for response were gathered following a median around a year of therapy, spanning 6 to 36.

Points on this clone: Its target is not known.

Study-wide results and caveats: Rare overall, public clonotypes shrank or held steady under therapy. Clonality rose at ibrutinib response and fell back toward baseline at progression.

The table came from immunoSEQ multiplex PCR; TCRdb's copy has only in-frame clones and leaves some out. The profile shows about 200,000 clones, approximately 70% of them singletons. The ends were cut back, 6 bases at V and 4 bases at J, with 9 bases in the middle. Germline lookup yields CDR1 LNHNV and CDR2 YYDKDF (reference sequence). CDR3 length equals 13 residues. The specimen comprised PBMCs, sampled after 12 months of ibrutinib treatment. The V gene is TRBV15, the J gene TRBJ1-4; D call uncertain. This receptor was identified in a human donor with chronic lymphocytic leukemia. CDR3 nucleotide sequence: TGTGCCACCAGGGGGTGGAGTAATGAAAAACTGTTTTTT. Translation: CATRGWSNEKLFF. The full variable domain, rest sourced from reference TRBV15 and TRBJ1-4, is DAMVIQNPRYQVTQFGKPVTLSCSQTLNHNVMYWYQQKSSQAPKLLFHYYDKDFNNEADTPDNFQSRRPNTSFCFLDIRSPGLGDTAMYLCATRGWSNEKLFFGSGTQLSVL.